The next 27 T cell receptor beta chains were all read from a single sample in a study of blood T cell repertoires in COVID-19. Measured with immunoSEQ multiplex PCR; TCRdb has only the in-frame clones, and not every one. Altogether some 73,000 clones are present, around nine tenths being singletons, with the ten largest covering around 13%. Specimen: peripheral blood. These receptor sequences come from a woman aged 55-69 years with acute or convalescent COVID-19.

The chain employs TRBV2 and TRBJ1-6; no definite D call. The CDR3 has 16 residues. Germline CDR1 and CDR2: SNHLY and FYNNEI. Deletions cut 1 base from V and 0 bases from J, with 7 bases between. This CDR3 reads CASSEGPSSYNSPLHF. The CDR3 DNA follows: TGTGCCAGCAGTGAAGGTCCTAGCTCCTATAATTCACCCCTCCACTTT.

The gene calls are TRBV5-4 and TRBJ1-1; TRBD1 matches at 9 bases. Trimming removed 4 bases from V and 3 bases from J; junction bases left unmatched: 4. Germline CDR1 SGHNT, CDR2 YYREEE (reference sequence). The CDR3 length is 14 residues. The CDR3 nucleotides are TGTGCCAGCAGCCAACAGGGGGCTGACACTGAAGCTTTCTTT. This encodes CASSQQGADTEAFF.

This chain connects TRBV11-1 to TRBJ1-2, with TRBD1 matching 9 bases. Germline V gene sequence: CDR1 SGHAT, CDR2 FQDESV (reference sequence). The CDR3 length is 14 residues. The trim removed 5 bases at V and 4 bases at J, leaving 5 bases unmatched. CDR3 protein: CASSPGTGSYGYTF. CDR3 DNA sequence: TGTGCCAGCAGCCCGGGGACAGGGAGCTATGGCTACACCTTC.

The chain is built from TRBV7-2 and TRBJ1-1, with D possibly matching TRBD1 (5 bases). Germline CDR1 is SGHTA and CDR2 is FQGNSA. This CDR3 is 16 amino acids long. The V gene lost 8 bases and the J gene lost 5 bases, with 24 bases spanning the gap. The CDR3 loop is CASEGAVRFGGTEAFF. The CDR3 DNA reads TGTGCCAGCGAAGGGGCAGTGCGTTTTGGTGGGACTGAAGCTTTCTTT.

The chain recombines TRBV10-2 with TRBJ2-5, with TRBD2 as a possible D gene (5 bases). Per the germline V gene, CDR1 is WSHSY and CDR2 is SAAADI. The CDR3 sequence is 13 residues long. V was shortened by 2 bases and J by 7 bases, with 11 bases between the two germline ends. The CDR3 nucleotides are TGCGCCAGCAGTGAGCGCGGCGAGGGGACCCAGTACTTC. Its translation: CASSERGEGTQYF.

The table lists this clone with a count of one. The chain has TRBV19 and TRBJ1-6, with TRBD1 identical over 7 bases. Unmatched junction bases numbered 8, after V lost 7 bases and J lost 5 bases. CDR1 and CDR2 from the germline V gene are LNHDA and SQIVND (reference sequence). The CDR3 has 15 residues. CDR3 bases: TGTGCCAGTACTCCCGCAGGGGGTCATAATTCACCCCTCCACTTT. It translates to CASTPAGGHNSPLHF.

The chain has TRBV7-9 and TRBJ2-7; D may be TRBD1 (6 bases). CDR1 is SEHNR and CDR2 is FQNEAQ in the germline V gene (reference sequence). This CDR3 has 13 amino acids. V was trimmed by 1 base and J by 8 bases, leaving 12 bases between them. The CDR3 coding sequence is TGTGCCAGCAGCTTAGGACAGGTCCCGAAGCAGTACTTC. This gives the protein CASSLGQVPKQYF.

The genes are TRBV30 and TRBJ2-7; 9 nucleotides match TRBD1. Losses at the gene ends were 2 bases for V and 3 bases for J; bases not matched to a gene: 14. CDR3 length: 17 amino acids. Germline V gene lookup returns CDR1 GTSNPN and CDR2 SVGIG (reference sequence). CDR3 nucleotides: TGTGCCTGGAGTCATCTATTACGGACAGGGGCCCTCTACGAGCAGTACTTC. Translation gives CAWSHLLRTGALYEQYF.

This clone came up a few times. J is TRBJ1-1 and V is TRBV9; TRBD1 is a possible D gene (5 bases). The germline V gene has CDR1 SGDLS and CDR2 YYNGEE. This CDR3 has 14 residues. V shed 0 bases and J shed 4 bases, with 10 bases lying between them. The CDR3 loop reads CASSVDYQGTEAFF. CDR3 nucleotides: TGTGCCAGCAGCGTAGACTACCAGGGCACTGAAGCTTTCTTT.

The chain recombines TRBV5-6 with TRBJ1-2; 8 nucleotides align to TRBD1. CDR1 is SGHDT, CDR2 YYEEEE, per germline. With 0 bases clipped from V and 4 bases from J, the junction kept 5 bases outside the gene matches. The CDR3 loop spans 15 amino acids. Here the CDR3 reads CASSLVGQEGYGYTF. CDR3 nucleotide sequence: TGTGCCAGCAGCTTGGTGGGACAGGAGGGCTATGGCTACACCTTC.

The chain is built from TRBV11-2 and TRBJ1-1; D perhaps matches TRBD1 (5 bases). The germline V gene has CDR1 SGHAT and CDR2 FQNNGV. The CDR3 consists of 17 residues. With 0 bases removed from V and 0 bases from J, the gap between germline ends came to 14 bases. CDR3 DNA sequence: TGTGCCAGCAGCTTAGAATATAGGACACGGTTGAACACTGAAGCTTTCTTT. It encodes CASSLEYRTRLNTEAFF.

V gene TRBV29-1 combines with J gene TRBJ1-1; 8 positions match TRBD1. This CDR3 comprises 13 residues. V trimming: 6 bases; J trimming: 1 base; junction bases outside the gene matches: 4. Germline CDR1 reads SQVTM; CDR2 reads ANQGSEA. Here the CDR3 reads CSVARGPNTEAFF. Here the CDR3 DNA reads TGCAGCGTCGCCAGGGGGCCGAACACTGAAGCTTTCTTT.

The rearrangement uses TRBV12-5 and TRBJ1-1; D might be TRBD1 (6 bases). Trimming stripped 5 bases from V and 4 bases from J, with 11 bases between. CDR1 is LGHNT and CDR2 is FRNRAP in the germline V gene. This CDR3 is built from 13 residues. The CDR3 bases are TGTGCTAGTGGTCTCCGACAGGCCACTGAAGCTTTCTTT. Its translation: CASGLRQATEAFF.

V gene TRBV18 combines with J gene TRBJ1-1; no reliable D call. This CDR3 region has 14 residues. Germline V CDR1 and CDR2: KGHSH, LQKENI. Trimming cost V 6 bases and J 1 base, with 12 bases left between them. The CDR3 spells CASSPVTRNTEAFF. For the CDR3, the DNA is TGTGCCAGCTCTCCGGTCACGAGGAACACTGAAGCTTTCTTT.

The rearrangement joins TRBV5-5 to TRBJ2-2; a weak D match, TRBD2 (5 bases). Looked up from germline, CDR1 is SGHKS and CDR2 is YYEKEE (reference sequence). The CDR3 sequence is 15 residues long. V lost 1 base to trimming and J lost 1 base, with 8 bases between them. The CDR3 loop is CASSLISVNTGELFF. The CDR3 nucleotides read TGTGCCAGCAGCTTGATTAGCGTGAACACCGGGGAGCTGTTTTTT.

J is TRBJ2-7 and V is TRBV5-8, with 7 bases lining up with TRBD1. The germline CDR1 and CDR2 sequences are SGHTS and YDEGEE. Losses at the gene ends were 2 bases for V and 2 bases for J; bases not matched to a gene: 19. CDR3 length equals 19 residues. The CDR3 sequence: CASSFVSALDREITYEQYF. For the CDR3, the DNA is TGTGCCAGCAGCTTTGTGTCAGCCCTAGACAGGGAGATTACCTACGAGCAGTACTTC.

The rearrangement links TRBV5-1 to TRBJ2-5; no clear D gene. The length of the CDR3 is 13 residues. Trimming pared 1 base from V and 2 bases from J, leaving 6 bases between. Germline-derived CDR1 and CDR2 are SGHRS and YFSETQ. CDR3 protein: CASSLHRQETQYF. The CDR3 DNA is TGCGCCAGCAGCTTGCACAGACAAGAGACCCAGTACTTC.

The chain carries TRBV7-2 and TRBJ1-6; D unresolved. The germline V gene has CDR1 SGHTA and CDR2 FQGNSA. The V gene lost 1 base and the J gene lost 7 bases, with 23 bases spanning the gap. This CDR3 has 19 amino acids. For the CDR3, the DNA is TGTGCCAGCAGCTTAGTTGCTGCGAGGACTCTCAAGGTCAATTCACCCCTCCACTTT. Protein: CASSLVAARTLKVNSPLHF. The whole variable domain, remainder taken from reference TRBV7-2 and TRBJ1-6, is GAGVSQSPSNKVTEKGKDVELRCDPISGHTALYWYRQSLGQGLEFLIYFQGNSAPDKSGLPSDRFSAERTGGSVSTLTIQRTQQEDSAVYLCASSLVAARTLKVNSPLHFGNGTRLTVT.

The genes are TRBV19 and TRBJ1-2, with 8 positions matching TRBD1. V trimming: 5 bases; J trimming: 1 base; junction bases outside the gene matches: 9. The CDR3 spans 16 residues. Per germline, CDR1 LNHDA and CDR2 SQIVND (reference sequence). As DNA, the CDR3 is TGTGCCAGTAGTGCCCCGGGACAGGATGGTAACTATGGCTACACCTTC. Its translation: CASSAPGQDGNYGYTF. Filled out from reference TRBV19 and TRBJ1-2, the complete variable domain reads DGGITQSPKYLFRKEGQNVTLSCEQNLNHDAMYWYRQDPGQGLRLIYYSQIVNDFQKGDIAEGYSVSREKKESFPLTVTSAQKNPTAFYLCASSAPGQDGNYGYTFGSGTRLTVV.

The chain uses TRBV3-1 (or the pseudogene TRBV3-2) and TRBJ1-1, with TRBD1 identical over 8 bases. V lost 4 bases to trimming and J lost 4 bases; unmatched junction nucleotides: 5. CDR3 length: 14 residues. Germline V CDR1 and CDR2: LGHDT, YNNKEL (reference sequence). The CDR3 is CASSLIDRGTEAFF. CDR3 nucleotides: TGTGCCAGCAGCCTTATCGACAGGGGCACTGAAGCTTTCTTT.

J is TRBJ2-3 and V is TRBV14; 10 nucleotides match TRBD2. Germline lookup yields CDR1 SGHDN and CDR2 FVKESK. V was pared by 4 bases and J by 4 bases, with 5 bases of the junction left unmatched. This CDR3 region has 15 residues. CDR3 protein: CASSRQAGGPDTQYF. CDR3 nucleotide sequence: TGTGCCAGCAGCCGGCAAGCGGGGGGGCCAGATACGCAGTATTTT.

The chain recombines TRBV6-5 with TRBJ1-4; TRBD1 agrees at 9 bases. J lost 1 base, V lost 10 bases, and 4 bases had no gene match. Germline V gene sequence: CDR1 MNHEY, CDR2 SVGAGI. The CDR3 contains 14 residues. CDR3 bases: TGTGCCACCAGACAGGGGGTAACTAATGAAAAACTGTTTTTT. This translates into CATRQGVTNEKLFF.

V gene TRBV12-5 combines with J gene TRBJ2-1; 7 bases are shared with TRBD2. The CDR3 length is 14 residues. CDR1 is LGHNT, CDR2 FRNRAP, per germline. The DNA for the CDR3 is TGTGCCTGGGGGGGTGCTAGCTCCTACAATGAGCAGTTCTTC. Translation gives CAWGGASSYNEQFF.

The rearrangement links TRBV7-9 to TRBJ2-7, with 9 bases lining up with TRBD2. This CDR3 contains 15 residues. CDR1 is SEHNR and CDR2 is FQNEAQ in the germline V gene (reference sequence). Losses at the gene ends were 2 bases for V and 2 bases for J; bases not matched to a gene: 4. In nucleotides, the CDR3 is TGTGCCAGCAGCTTACGCGGGGGGGCCGCCTACGAGCAGTACTTC. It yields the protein CASSLRGGAAYEQYF.

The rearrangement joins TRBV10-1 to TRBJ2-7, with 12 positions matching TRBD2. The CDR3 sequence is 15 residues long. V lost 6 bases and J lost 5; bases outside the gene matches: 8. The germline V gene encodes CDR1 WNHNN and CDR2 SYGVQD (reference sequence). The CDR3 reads CASSASGGAFHEQYF. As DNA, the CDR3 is TGCGCCAGCAGCGCTAGCGGGGGGGCTTTCCACGAGCAGTACTTC.

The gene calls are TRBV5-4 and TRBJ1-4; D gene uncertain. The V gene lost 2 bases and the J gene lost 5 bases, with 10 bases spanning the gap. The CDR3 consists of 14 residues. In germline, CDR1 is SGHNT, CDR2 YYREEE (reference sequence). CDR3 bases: TGTGCCAGCAGCTTTGGGCAGGTGAATGAAAAACTGTTTTTT. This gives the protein CASSFGQVNEKLFF.

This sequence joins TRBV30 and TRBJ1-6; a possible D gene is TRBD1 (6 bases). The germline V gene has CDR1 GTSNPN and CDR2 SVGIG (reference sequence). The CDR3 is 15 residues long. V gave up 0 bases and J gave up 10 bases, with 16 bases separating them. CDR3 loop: CAWSVPRAGDSPLHF. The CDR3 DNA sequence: TGTGCCTGGAGTGTACCCCGTGCAGGGGACTCACCCCTCCACTTT.